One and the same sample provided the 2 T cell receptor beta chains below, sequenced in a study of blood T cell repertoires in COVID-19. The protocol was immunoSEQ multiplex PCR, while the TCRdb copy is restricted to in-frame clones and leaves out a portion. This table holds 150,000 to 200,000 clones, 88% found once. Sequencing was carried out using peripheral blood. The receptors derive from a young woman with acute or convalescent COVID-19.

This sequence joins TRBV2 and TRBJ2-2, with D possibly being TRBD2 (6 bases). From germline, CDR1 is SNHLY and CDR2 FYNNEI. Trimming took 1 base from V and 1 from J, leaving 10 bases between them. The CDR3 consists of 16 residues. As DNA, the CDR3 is TGTGCCAGCAGTGAAGGTAGCGGTAGGAACACCGGGGAGCTGTTTTTT. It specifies CASSEGSGRNTGELFF.

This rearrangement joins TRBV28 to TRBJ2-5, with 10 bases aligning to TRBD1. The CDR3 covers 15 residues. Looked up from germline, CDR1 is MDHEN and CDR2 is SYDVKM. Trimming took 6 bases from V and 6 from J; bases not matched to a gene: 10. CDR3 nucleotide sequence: TGTGCCAGCAGAACCCCCGGACAGGGGGTAAAGACCCAGTACTTC. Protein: CASRTPGQGVKTQYF.